Below, 12 T cell receptor beta chains from the same sample are listed, as sequenced in a study of neurological immune-mediated disorders. MiXCR was run by TCRdb on the 5' RACE reads, yielding one entry per CDR3 protein. The sample holds 25,000 to 35,000 distinct CDR3 sequences, approximately 12% seen once. Sequencing was done on a sample of PBMCs. These receptors were obtained from a man in his 60s in good health.

This clonotype was seen repeatedly, ten times or more. V gene TRBV4-3 combines with J gene TRBJ2-1; 11 bases agree with TRBD2. The CDR3 is 16 amino acids. In germline, CDR1 is LGHNA, CDR2 YSLEER. V shed 3 bases and J 5 bases; nucleotides not matched to a gene: 6. For the CDR3, the DNA is TGCGCCAGCAGCCACCAACTAGCGGGAGAAGACAATGAGCAGTTCTTC. As protein: CASSHQLAGEDNEQFF.

The table lists this clonotype with many counts. The V gene is TRBV5-1, the J gene TRBJ2-1; the match to TRBD1 covers 9 bases. CDR1 is SGHRS and CDR2 is YFSETQ in the germline V gene. J was trimmed by 2 bases and V by 8 bases; bases with no gene match: 5. The CDR3 is made up of 14 amino acids. The CDR3 is CASSGTGTYNEQFF. For the CDR3, the DNA is TGCGCCAGTTCCGGGACAGGGACCTACAATGAGCAGTTCTTC.

The V call is TRBV29-1, the J call TRBJ2-5; possibly TRBD2 for D (5 bases). There are 13 residues in the CDR3. Between the trimmed V and J ends, which lost 0 bases and 7 bases, there was a span of 12 bases. Germline loops: CDR1 SQVTM, CDR2 ANQGSEA. The CDR3 DNA reads TGCAGCGTTGAAGAGCGGGTTTTTGGGACCCAGTACTTC. Encoded protein: CSVEERVFGTQYF.

There are many counts of this clonotype. This chain connects TRBV9 to TRBJ2-6; D is perhaps TRBD1 (5 bases). Germline lookup yields CDR1 SGDLS and CDR2 YYNGEE. V gave up 2 bases and J gave up 2 bases, with 11 bases separating them. CDR3 length: 16 amino acids. CDR3 bases: TGTGCCAGCAGCGTCGGACAAACACCTGGGGCCAACGTCCTGACTTTC. Translating gives CASSVGQTPGANVLTF. Supplemented by reference TRBV9 and TRBJ2-6, the full variable domain reads DSGVTQTPKHLITATGQRVTLRCSPRSGDLSVYWYQQSLDQGLQFLIQYYNGEERAKGNILERFSAQQFPDLHSELNLSSLELGDSALYFCASSVGQTPGANVLTFGAGSRLTVL.

Ten or more counts support this clonotype. This chain links TRBV28 with TRBJ2-7; TRBD2 matches 14 bases. V dropped 5 bases and J dropped 12; count of bases not matched to a gene: 9. Germline-derived CDR1 and CDR2 are MDHEN and SYDVKM. This CDR3 region has 14 residues. The DNA for the CDR3 is TGTGCCAGCAGTCCCGGACTAGCGGGAGGATGGTGGTACTTC. Encoded protein: CASSPGLAGGWWYF.

At least ten counts were recorded for this clonotype. The chain uses TRBV12-5 and TRBJ2-5; unclear D gene. V lost 5 bases to trimming and J lost 2 bases, with 6 bases between them. CDR1 is LGHNT, CDR2 FRNRAP, per germline. This CDR3 is built from 12 residues. DNA for the CDR3: TGTGCTAGTGGTCCATATCAAGAGACCCAGTACTTC. Its translation: CASGPYQETQYF.

This clonotype was counted ten times or more. The CDR3 sequence: CASSLGGGYQPQHF. DNA for the CDR3: TGTGCCAGCAGCTTAGGTGGGGGGTATCAGCCCCAGCATTTT. The chain links TRBV7-2 to TRBJ1-5; maybe TRBD1 (5 bases). The ends were cut back, 1 base at V and 5 bases at J, with 9 bases in the middle. The germline CDR1 and CDR2 sequences are SGHTA and FQGNSA. The CDR3 contains 14 residues.

This clonotype was seen ten or more times. This chain connects TRBV12-3 or TRBV12-4 to TRBJ1-6; D gene unclear. Trimming took 0 bases from V and 8 from J, leaving 5 bases between them. This CDR3 comprises 13 residues. The CDR3 bases are TGTGCCAGCAGTTTAGCCAGTGATTCACCCCTCCACTTT. Amino acid sequence: CASSLASDSPLHF.

This chain links TRBV29-1 with TRBJ1-2, with 10 bases lining up with TRBD1. Germline CDR1 SQVTM, CDR2 ANQGSEA. V lost 7 bases, J lost 8 bases, and 10 bases stayed unmatched. The CDR3 runs 13 residues. The DNA of the CDR3 is TGCAGCGCGCGTGGGACAGGGGAAACCGGCTACACCTTC. Amino acids: CSARGTGETGYTF. The variable domain in full, with the rest retrieved from reference TRBV29-1 and TRBJ1-2, is SAVISQKPSRDICQRGTSLTIQCQVDSQVTMMFWYRQQPGQSLTLIATANQGSEATYESGFVIDKFPISRPNLTFSTLTVSNMSPEDSSIYLCSARGTGETGYTFGSGTRLTVV.

This clonotype appeared many times. DNA for the CDR3: TGTGCCAGCAGCTCTTCCACGCTGCCCTACGAGCAGTACTTC. This encodes CASSSSTLPYEQYF. The rearrangement links TRBV7-9 to TRBJ2-7, with D uncertain. CDR1 is SEHNR and CDR2 is FQNEAQ in the germline V gene (reference sequence). This CDR3 region has 14 residues. V was clipped by 4 bases and J by 2 bases, with 12 bases between them. Full variable domain (remainder filled in from reference TRBV7-9 and TRBJ2-7): DTGVSQNPRHKITKRGQNVTFRCDPISEHNRLYWYRQTLGQGPEFLTYFQNEAQLEKSRLLSDRFSAERPKGSFSTLEIQRTEQGDSAMYLCASSSSTLPYEQYFGPGTRLTVT.

This clonotype was counted ten times or more. This chain connects TRBV20-1 to TRBJ2-3; TRBD1 might be the D (5 bases). This CDR3 contains 14 residues. Looked up from germline, CDR1 is DFQATT and CDR2 is SNEGSKA (reference sequence). V was shortened by 3 bases and J by 8 bases, with 18 bases between the two germline ends. CDR3 DNA sequence: TGCAGTGCTAGGTTGACCGATAACCAGGGTACGCAGTATTTT. Protein sequence: CSARLTDNQGTQYF.

Many counts were recorded for this clonotype. The chain employs TRBV6-2 or TRBV6-3 and TRBJ2-5; D remains unclear. Germline V gene sequence: CDR1 MNHEY, CDR2 SVGEGT. The CDR3 runs to 12 residues. Trimming took 7 bases from V and 8 from J, leaving 14 bases between them. The CDR3 sequence: CASNLGAGTQYF. The DNA of the CDR3 is TGTGCCAGCAACCTCGGAGCAGGAACCCAGTACTTC.